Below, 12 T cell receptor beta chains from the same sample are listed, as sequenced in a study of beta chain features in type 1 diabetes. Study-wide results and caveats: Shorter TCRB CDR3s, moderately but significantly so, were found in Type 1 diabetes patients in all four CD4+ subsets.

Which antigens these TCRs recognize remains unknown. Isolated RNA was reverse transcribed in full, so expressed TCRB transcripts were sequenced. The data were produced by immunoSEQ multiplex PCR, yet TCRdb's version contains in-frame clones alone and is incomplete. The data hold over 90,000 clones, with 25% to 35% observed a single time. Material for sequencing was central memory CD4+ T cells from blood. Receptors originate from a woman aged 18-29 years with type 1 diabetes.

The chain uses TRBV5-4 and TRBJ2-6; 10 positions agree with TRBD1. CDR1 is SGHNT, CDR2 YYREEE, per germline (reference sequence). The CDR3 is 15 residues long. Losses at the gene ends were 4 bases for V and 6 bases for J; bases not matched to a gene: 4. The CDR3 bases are TGTGCCAGCAGCGGGACAGGGGATTTGGCCAACGTCCTGACTTTC. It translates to CASSGTGDLANVLTF. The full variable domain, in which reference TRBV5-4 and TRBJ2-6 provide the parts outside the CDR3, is ETGVTQSPTHLIKTRGQQVTLRCSSQSGHNTVSWYQQALGQGPQFIFQYYREEENGRGNFPPRFSGLQFPNYSSELNVNALELDDSALYLCASSGTGDLANVLTFGAGSRLTVL.

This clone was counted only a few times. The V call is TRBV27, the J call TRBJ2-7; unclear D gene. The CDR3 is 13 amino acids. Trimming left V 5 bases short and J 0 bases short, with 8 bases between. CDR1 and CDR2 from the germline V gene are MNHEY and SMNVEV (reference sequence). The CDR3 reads CASSPGSSYEQYF. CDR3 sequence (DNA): TGTGCCAGCAGTCCGGGTAGCTCCTACGAGCAGTACTTC.

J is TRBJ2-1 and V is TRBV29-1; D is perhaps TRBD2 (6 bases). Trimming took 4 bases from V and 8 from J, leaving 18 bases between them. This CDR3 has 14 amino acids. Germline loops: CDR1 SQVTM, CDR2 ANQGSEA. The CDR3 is CSVVFRREGDEQFF. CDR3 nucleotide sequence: TGCAGCGTTGTGTTCCGGCGGGAAGGCGATGAGCAGTTCTTC.

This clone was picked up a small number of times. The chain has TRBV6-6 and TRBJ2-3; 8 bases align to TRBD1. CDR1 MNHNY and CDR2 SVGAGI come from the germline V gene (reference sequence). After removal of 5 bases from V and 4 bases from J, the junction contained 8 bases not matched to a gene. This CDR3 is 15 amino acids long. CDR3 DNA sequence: TGTGCCAGCAGTGACGGACAGGGTGGATCAGATACGCAGTATTTT. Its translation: CASSDGQGGSDTQYF.

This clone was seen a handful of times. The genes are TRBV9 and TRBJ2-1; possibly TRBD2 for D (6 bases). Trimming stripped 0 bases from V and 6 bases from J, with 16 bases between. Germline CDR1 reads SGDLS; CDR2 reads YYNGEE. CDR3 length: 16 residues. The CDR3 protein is CASSVVSGSWGNEQFF. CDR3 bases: TGTGCCAGCAGCGTAGTGTCCGGGAGTTGGGGCAATGAGCAGTTCTTC.

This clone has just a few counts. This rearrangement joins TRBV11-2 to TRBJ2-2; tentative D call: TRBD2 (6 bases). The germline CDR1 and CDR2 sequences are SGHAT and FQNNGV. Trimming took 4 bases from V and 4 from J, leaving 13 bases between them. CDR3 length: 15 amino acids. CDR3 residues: CASSSRLGGTGELFF. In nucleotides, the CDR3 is TGTGCCAGCAGCTCCCGACTAGGAGGCACCGGGGAGCTGTTTTTT.

The CDR3 sequence: CASTWGGTQNIQYF. CDR3 in DNA: TGTGCCAGCACTTGGGGGGGAACCCAAAACATTCAGTACTTC. The chain couples TRBV2 to TRBJ2-4; TRBD2 agrees at 7 bases. With V trimmed by 7 bases and J by 5 bases, 8 bases remained unmatched. The CDR3 is made up of 14 amino acids. CDR1 is SNHLY and CDR2 is FYNNEI in the germline V gene. Drawing the rest from reference TRBV2 and TRBJ2-4, the complete variable domain is EPEVTQTPSHQVTQMGQEVILRCVPISNHLYFYWYRQILGQKVEFLVSFYNNEISEKSEIFDDQFSVERPDGSNFTLKIRSTKLEDSAMYFCASTWGGTQNIQYFGAGTRLSVL.

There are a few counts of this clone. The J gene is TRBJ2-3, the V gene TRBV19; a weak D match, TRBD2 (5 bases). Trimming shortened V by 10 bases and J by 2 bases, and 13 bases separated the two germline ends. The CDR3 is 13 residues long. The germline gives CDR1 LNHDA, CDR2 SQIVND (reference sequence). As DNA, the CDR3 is TGTGCCACATCGGACTTACACACAGATACGCAGTATTTT. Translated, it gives CATSDLHTDTQYF.

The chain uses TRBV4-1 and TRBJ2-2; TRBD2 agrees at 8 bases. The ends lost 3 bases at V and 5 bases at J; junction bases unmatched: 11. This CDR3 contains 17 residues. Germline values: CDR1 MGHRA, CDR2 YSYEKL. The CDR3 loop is CASSQLMVAGYTGELFF. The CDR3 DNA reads TGCGCCAGCAGCCAGTTAATGGTAGCGGGATATACCGGGGAGCTGTTTTTT.

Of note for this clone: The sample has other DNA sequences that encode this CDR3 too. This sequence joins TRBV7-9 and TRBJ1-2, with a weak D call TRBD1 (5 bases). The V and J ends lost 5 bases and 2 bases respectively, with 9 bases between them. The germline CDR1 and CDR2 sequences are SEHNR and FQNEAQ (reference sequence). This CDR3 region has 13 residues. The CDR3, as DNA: TGTGCCAGCAGCCGGGACTCAAACTATGGCTACACCTTC. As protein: CASSRDSNYGYTF.

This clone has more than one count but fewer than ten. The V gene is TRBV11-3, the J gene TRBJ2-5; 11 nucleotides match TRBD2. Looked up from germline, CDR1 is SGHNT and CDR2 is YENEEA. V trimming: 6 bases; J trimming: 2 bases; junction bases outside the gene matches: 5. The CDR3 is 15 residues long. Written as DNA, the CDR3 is TGTGCCAGCAGGTCGGGACTAGCGGAGCAAGAGACCCAGTACTTC. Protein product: CASRSGLAEQETQYF.

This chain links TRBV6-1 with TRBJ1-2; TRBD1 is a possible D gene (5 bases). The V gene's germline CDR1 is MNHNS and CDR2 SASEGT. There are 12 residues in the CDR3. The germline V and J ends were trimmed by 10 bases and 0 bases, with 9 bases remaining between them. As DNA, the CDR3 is TGTGCCAATTCACAGGCTAACTATGGCTACACCTTC. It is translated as CANSQANYGYTF.